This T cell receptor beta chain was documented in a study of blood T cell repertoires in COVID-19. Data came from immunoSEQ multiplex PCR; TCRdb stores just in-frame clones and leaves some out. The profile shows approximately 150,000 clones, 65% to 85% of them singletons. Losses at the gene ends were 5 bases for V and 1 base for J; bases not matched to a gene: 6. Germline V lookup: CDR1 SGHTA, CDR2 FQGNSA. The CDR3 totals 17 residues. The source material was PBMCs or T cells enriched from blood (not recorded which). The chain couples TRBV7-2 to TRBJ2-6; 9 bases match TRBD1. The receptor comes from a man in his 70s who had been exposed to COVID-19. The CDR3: CASSTGQGRSGANVLTF. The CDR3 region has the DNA TGTGCCAGCAGCACGGGACAGGGTCGGTCTGGGGCCAACGTCCTGACTTTC.